Below, 28 T cell receptor beta chains from the same sample are listed, as sequenced in a study of PD-L1 blockade in urothelial cancer. The protocol was immunoSEQ multiplex PCR, while the TCRdb copy is restricted to in-frame clones and leaves out a portion. Here the sample spans about 41,000 clones, roughly 85% being singletons. The time point here: peripheral blood 6 weeks after treatment start. Here the sequenced sample was PBMCs, taken around atezolizumab (anti-PD-L1) treatment. The receptors shown here come from a man in his 70s with urothelial cancer.

The CDR3 bases are TGTGCCAGCAGCTTAGTGCCGGGAGGATTGGAGACCCAGTACTTC. Translated: CASSLVPGGLETQYF. The chain uses TRBV7-2 and TRBJ2-5, with 7 bases matching TRBD2. The germline gives CDR1 SGHTA, CDR2 FQGNSA. J lost 5 bases, V lost 1 base, and 7 bases had no gene match. The CDR3 covers 15 residues.

The chain is built from TRBV5-8 and TRBJ1-1; D is unclear. CDR1 is SGHTS and CDR2 is YDEGEE in the germline V gene. CDR3 size: 15 residues. V shed 7 bases and J shed 0 bases, with 16 bases lying between them. This CDR3 is CASDWAGSLNTEAFF. In DNA, the CDR3 is TGTGCCAGCGATTGGGCGGGCAGCCTGAACACTGAAGCTTTCTTT. The variable domain in full, completed from reference TRBV5-8 and TRBJ1-1, reads EAGVTQSPTHLIKTRGQQATLRCSPISGHTSVYWYQQALGLGLQFLLWYDEGEERNRGNFPPRFSGRQFPNYSSELNVNALELEDSALYLCASDWAGSLNTEAFFGQGTRLTVV.

The chain recombines TRBV7-9 with TRBJ1-1, with D possibly TRBD1 on 6 matching bases. The CDR3 length is 15 residues. Germline V CDR1 and CDR2: SEHNR, FQNEAQ (reference sequence). Trimming took 7 bases from V and 0 from J, leaving 15 bases between them. The CDR3 here is CASNNRDNLNTEAFF. CDR3 in DNA: TGTGCCAGCAATAACCGGGACAACTTGAACACTGAAGCTTTCTTT.

The chain's CDR3 is CAISDAQGQLNYGYTF. CDR3 nucleotide sequence: TGTGCCATCAGTGACGCCCAGGGACAGCTTAACTATGGCTACACCTTC. The gene calls are TRBV10-3 and TRBJ1-2; 7 positions match TRBD1. Germline loops: CDR1 ENHRY, CDR2 SYGVKD. V shed 3 bases and J 1 base; nucleotides not matched to a gene: 8. This CDR3 is 16 amino acids long.

This clone was detected once. This chain links TRBV19 with TRBJ2-5, with 11 positions matching TRBD1. With 4 bases clipped from V and 5 bases from J, the junction kept 6 bases outside the gene matches. The CDR3 covers 15 residues. Germline V gives CDR1 LNHDA, CDR2 SQIVND (reference sequence). As DNA, the CDR3 is TGTGCCAGTAGTACCCGGACAGGGGGCTGGGAGACCCAGTACTTC. Its protein is CASSTRTGGWETQYF. The full variable domain, in which reference TRBV19 and TRBJ2-5 provide the parts outside the CDR3, is DGGITQSPKYLFRKEGQNVTLSCEQNLNHDAMYWYRQDPGQGLRLIYYSQIVNDFQKGDIAEGYSVSREKKESFPLTVTSAQKNPTAFYLCASSTRTGGWETQYFGPGTRLLVL.

The chain links TRBV5-1 to TRBJ2-7, with a tentative D call TRBD2 (7 bases). There are 17 residues in the CDR3. From germline, CDR1 is SGHRS and CDR2 YFSETQ. The germline V and J ends were trimmed by 0 bases and 6 bases, with 22 bases remaining between them. In nucleotides, the CDR3 is TGCGCCAGCAGCTTGGCTCGTGGCGGGGGCCGTTACCGCGAGCAGTACTTC. Translated: CASSLARGGGRYREQYF.

The rearrangement links TRBV14 to TRBJ1-1; D is ambiguous. Germline V lookup: CDR1 SGHDN, CDR2 FVKESK. CDR3 size: 14 residues. Trimming cost V 0 bases and J 0 bases, with 5 bases left between them. The CDR3 sequence is CASSQEIMNTEAFF. CDR3 bases: TGTGCCAGCAGCCAAGAAATTATGAACACTGAAGCTTTCTTT.

This clone has only a few counts. The V gene is TRBV10-3, the J gene TRBJ2-3; 12 bases line up with TRBD2. V trimming: 8 bases; J trimming: 4 bases; junction bases outside the gene matches: 4. Germline V lookup: CDR1 ENHRY, CDR2 SYGVKD. The CDR3 spans 14 residues. The CDR3 reads CAIALAGGADTQYF. The CDR3 nucleotides are TGTGCCATCGCCCTAGCGGGAGGGGCAGATACGCAGTATTTT.

This rearrangement joins TRBV4-1 to TRBJ2-2; D ambiguous. V gave up 4 bases and J gave up 5 bases, with 5 bases separating them. The CDR3 extends over 12 amino acids. CDR1 MGHRA and CDR2 YSYEKL come from the germline V gene. The CDR3 nucleotides read TGCGCCAGCAGCCTGAGGACCGGGGAGCTGTTTTTT. Translating it yields CASSLRTGELFF.

The chain uses TRBV30 and TRBJ1-1; 9 positions match TRBD1. With V trimmed by 3 bases and J by 4 bases, 6 bases remained unmatched. CDR3 length: 14 amino acids. Germline V gene data show CDR1 as GTSNPN and CDR2 as SVGIG (reference sequence). The CDR3 sequence: CAWRRTGESTEAFF. The CDR3 DNA reads as TGTGCCTGGAGACGGACAGGGGAGAGCACTGAAGCTTTCTTT.

The chain uses TRBV5-6 and TRBJ2-1; 15 bases match TRBD2. Germline CDR1 reads SGHDT; CDR2 reads YYEEEE. The CDR3 contains 17 residues. V shed 4 bases and J 4 bases; nucleotides not matched to a gene: 6. CDR3 residues: CASSPGLAGGKYNEQFF. The CDR3 DNA is TGTGCCAGCAGCCCGGGACTAGCGGGAGGAAAATACAATGAGCAGTTCTTC. Combining the CDR3 with reference TRBV5-6 and TRBJ2-1 gives the whole variable domain DAGVTQSPTHLIKTRGQQVTLRCSPKSGHDTVSWYQQALGQGPQFIFQYYEEEERQRGNFPDRFSGHQFPNYSSELNVNALLLGDSALYLCASSPGLAGGKYNEQFFGPGTRLTVL.

This clone was seen a single time. CDR3 residues: CASSQSTDTQYF. The CDR3 region has the DNA TGTGCCAGCAGCCAGAGCACAGATACGCAGTATTTT. V and J are TRBV6-6 and TRBJ2-3, with D unresolved. In germline, CDR1 is MNHNY, CDR2 SVGAGI (reference sequence). Trimming left V 6 bases short and J 0 bases short, with 4 bases between. The CDR3 is 12 amino acids.

The rearrangement uses TRBV18 and TRBJ1-2; 8 bases agree with TRBD1. This CDR3 comprises 14 residues. The germline CDR1 and CDR2 sequences are KGHSH and LQKENI. J lost 4 bases, V lost 6 bases, and 7 bases had no gene match. The CDR3 loop reads CASSLDRGTYGYTF. The CDR3 bases are TGTGCCAGCTCCCTTGACAGGGGAACCTATGGCTACACCTTC.

This sequence joins TRBV6-5 and TRBJ2-7; 7 bases map to TRBD2. With V trimmed by 5 bases and J by 2 bases, 3 bases remained unmatched. The CDR3 sequence is 13 residues long. CDR1 is MNHEY and CDR2 is SVGAGI in the germline V gene. The CDR3 loop is CASSLGLPYEQYF. CDR3 bases: TGTGCCAGCAGTCTGGGACTACCCTACGAGCAGTACTTC.

This chain joins TRBV14 and TRBJ1-2; tentative D call: TRBD1 (6 bases). This CDR3 contains 13 residues. Germline V lookup: CDR1 SGHDN, CDR2 FVKESK. The V end was cut by 4 bases, the J end by 4 bases, with 10 bases between. DNA of the CDR3: TGTGCCAGCAGCCCTACAGGGACCTATGGCTACACCTTC. It encodes CASSPTGTYGYTF.

J is TRBJ2-1 and V is TRBV9; D might be TRBD1 (5 bases). The CDR3 is made up of 15 amino acids. CDR1 is SGDLS, CDR2 YYNGEE, per germline. Between the trimmed V and J ends, which lost 7 bases and 3 bases, there was a span of 17 bases. This chain's CDR3 is CASGLIVGDYNEQFF. As DNA, the CDR3 is TGTGCCAGCGGGCTAATAGTAGGGGACTACAATGAGCAGTTCTTC.

V gene TRBV11-1 combines with J gene TRBJ1-3, with D perhaps matching TRBD1 (5 bases). The CDR3 runs to 15 residues. Trimming removed 1 base from V and 4 bases from J, with 11 bases in between. Looked up from germline, CDR1 is SGHAT and CDR2 is FQDESV (reference sequence). The CDR3 spells CASSLEQATGNTIYF. The CDR3 nucleotides read TGTGCCAGCAGCTTAGAACAGGCGACCGGAAACACCATATATTTT.

The chain uses TRBV28 and TRBJ1-4; 7 positions agree with TRBD1. V lost 5 bases, J lost 2 bases, and 5 bases stayed unmatched. The CDR3 covers 15 residues. The germline CDR1 and CDR2 sequences are MDHEN and SYDVKM. CDR3 nucleotides: TGTGCCAGCAGTCTCATACAGGGGACTAATGAAAAACTGTTTTTT. Protein product: CASSLIQGTNEKLFF.

J is TRBJ2-1 and V is TRBV4-2; no definite D call. CDR1 LGHNA and CDR2 YNFKEQ come from the germline V gene. CDR3 length: 16 residues. V was clipped by 0 bases and J by 0 bases, with 9 bases between them. The CDR3 DNA follows: TGTGCCAGCAGCCAAGATTCGGTAAACTCCTACAATGAGCAGTTCTTC. This encodes CASSQDSVNSYNEQFF.

This clone was counted only a few times. V and J are TRBV5-4 and TRBJ2-3, with a tentative D call TRBD1 (6 bases). V was shortened by 4 bases and J by 5 bases, with 8 bases between the two germline ends. This CDR3 comprises 12 residues. CDR1 and CDR2 from the germline V gene are SGHNT and YYREEE (reference sequence). The CDR3 loop reads CASSRQEDTQYF. The CDR3, as DNA: TGTGCCAGCAGCAGACAGGAAGATACGCAGTATTTT.

The chain recombines TRBV18 with TRBJ2-7; possible D gene TRBD2, 5 bases. The CDR3 is 13 residues long. The germline V and J ends were trimmed by 5 bases and 4 bases, with 12 bases remaining between them. Germline loops: CDR1 KGHSH, CDR2 LQKENI. The CDR3 here is CASSRTPQYEQYF. The DNA of the CDR3 is TGTGCCAGCTCAAGGACTCCTCAATACGAGCAGTACTTC.

The rearrangement joins TRBV6-1 to TRBJ2-6; the D gene is possibly TRBD2 (5 bases). The CDR3 is made up of 17 amino acids. The ends were cut back, 11 bases at V and 0 bases at J, with 20 bases in the middle. The germline V gene encodes CDR1 MNHNS and CDR2 SASEGT. CDR3 in amino acids: CAGGARGTASGANVLTF. For the CDR3, the DNA is TGTGCCGGCGGTGCCCGGGGTACAGCCTCTGGGGCCAACGTCCTGACTTTC.

The chain is built from TRBV2 and TRBJ1-5, with D unresolved. Germline assignment: CDR1 SNHLY and CDR2 FYNNEI. The CDR3 is 11 amino acids. The V end was cut by 8 bases, the J end by 4 bases, with 6 bases between. The CDR3 coding sequence is TGTGCCAGCCGGGGAAATCAGCCCCAGCATTTT. Amino acids: CASRGNQPQHF.

V is TRBV29-1 and J is TRBJ2-7, with 10 bases identical to TRBD2. Germline V CDR1 and CDR2: SQVTM, ANQGSEA. The V gene end was trimmed by 4 bases and the J gene end by 0 bases; junction bases not matched to a gene: 6. This CDR3 is 15 amino acids long. The CDR3 spells CSVATSGTLSYEQYF. CDR3 coding DNA: TGCAGCGTTGCTACTAGCGGGACCCTCTCCTACGAGCAGTACTTC.

This chain connects TRBV5-5 to TRBJ1-3, with D perhaps TRBD1 (5 bases). CDR3 size: 17 residues. V gave up 0 bases and J gave up 0 bases, with 13 bases separating them. The germline V gene has CDR1 SGHKS and CDR2 YYEKEE (reference sequence). In DNA, the CDR3 is TGTGCCAGCAGCTTGGATTCGGGGGGAACCTCTGGAAACACCATATATTTT. Translation gives CASSLDSGGTSGNTIYF.

V usage is TRBV29-1 and J usage is TRBJ2-7; the D gene is possibly TRBD2 (6 bases). The CDR3 totals 16 residues. Between the trimmed V and J ends, which lost 4 bases and 2 bases, there was a span of 21 bases. From germline, CDR1 is SQVTM and CDR2 ANQGSEA. This chain's CDR3 is CSVAGSGDSGAYEQYF. CDR3 in DNA: TGCAGCGTTGCTGGCTCGGGGGATAGCGGTGCCTACGAGCAGTACTTC.

V gene TRBV18 combines with J gene TRBJ2-2; the D gene is possibly TRBD2 (5 bases). The CDR3 has 15 residues. V lost 2 bases to trimming and J lost 4 bases, with 11 bases between them. In germline, CDR1 is KGHSH, CDR2 LQKENI. The CDR3 spells CASSPYQLGTGELFF. Here the CDR3 DNA reads TGTGCCAGCTCACCATACCAACTAGGCACCGGGGAGCTGTTTTTT.

The J gene is TRBJ2-7, the V gene TRBV29-1; no firm D call. Germline values: CDR1 SQVTM, CDR2 ANQGSEA. The V end was cut by 2 bases, the J end by 3 bases, with 11 bases between. The CDR3 totals 13 residues. The CDR3 sequence: CSVELPGFYEQYF. CDR3 in DNA: TGCAGCGTTGAACTGCCCGGGTTCTACGAGCAGTACTTC.